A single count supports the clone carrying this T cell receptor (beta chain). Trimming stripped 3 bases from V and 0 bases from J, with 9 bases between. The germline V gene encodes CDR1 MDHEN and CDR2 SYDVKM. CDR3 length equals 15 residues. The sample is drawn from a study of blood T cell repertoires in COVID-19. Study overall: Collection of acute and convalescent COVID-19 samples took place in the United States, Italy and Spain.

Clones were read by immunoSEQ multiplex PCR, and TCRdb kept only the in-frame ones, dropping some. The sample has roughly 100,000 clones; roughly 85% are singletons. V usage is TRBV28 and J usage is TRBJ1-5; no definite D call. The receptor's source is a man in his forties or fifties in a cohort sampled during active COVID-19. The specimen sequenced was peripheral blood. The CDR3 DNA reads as TGTGCCAGCAGTTTTTCGCCGGTTAGCAATCAGCCCCAGCATTTT. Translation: CASSFSPVSNQPQHF. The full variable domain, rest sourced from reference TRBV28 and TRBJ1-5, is DVKVTQSSRYLVKRTGEKVFLECVQDMDHENMFWYRQDPGLGLRLIYFSYDVKMKEKGDIPEGYSVSREKKERFSLILESASTNQTSMYLCASSFSPVSNQPQHFGDGTRLSIL.